One and the same sample provided the 14 T cell receptor beta chains below, sequenced in a study of blood T cell repertoires in COVID-19. The repertoire was sequenced with immunoSEQ multiplex PCR; TCRdb's copy has only in-frame clones and lacks some. Of about 110,000 clones listed, 70% to 90% are singletons. Sequences were obtained from peripheral blood. All receptors come from a man aged 40-49 years with active or convalescent COVID-19.

The chain links TRBV4-1 to TRBJ1-1, with D unclear. Germline CDR1 MGHRA, CDR2 YSYEKL. V lost 4 bases, J lost 7 bases, and 4 bases lay in between. This CDR3 has 10 residues. CDR3 in amino acids: CASSPLEAFF. The CDR3 DNA sequence: TGCGCCAGCAGCCCCCTTGAAGCTTTCTTT.

The genes are TRBV5-6 and TRBJ2-2; the match to TRBD2 covers 14 bases. CDR1 SGHDT and CDR2 YYEEEE come from the germline V gene. V lost 4 bases, J lost 8 bases, and 4 bases stayed unmatched. This CDR3 has 15 amino acids. The CDR3 spells CASSRLAGGSGELFF. In DNA, the CDR3 is TGTGCCAGCAGCAGACTAGCGGGAGGGTCAGGGGAGCTGTTTTTT.

The chain joins TRBV5-1 to TRBJ2-1; 7 bases agree with TRBD2. J lost 4 bases, V lost 7 bases, and 11 bases had no gene match. The germline gives CDR1 SGHRS, CDR2 YFSETQ. CDR3 length equals 15 residues. CDR3 residues: CASRQLAANYNEQFF. The DNA of the CDR3 is TGCGCCAGCCGCCAGCTAGCGGCAAATTACAATGAGCAGTTCTTC.

The V gene is TRBV28, the J gene TRBJ2-3; 7 bases are shared with TRBD1. V was clipped by 3 bases and J by 4 bases; unmatched bases: 10. The CDR3 sequence is 16 residues long. Looked up from germline, CDR1 is MDHEN and CDR2 is SYDVKM. The CDR3 protein is CASSFLRTGRPDTQYF. In nucleotides, the CDR3 is TGTGCCAGCAGTTTTCTTAGGACAGGACGGCCAGATACGCAGTATTTT. Together with reference TRBV28 and TRBJ2-3, the CDR3 gives the full variable domain: DVKVTQSSRYLVKRTGEKVFLECVQDMDHENMFWYRQDPGLGLRLIYFSYDVKMKEKGDIPEGYSVSREKKERFSLILESASTNQTSMYLCASSFLRTGRPDTQYFGPGTRLTVL.

This clone has just a few counts. The chain employs TRBV18 and TRBJ2-7; 12 nucleotides align to TRBD1. Germline-derived CDR1 and CDR2 are KGHSH and LQKENI. The J segment lost 5 bases and the V segment lost 0 bases, leaving 5 bases of the junction unmatched. There are 16 residues in the CDR3. The CDR3 DNA sequence: TGTGCCAGCTCACCACCCACCGGGACAGGGGGCCACGAGCAGTACTTC. The encoded protein is CASSPPTGTGGHEQYF.

J is TRBJ1-1 and V is TRBV19, with D unresolved. In germline, CDR1 is LNHDA, CDR2 SQIVND (reference sequence). The CDR3 spans 14 residues. The ends were cut back, 4 bases at V and 8 bases at J, with 17 bases in the middle. The chain's CDR3 is CASSSPRGVSEAFF. The CDR3 region has the DNA TGTGCCAGTAGTAGCCCCCGGGGTGTCTCCGAAGCTTTCTTT.

The chain carries TRBV7-2 and TRBJ2-1, with 11 bases matching TRBD2. The length of the CDR3 is 14 residues. J gave up 9 bases and V 2 bases, and 3 bases lay outside the gene matches. Per the germline V gene, CDR1 is SGHTA and CDR2 is FQGNSA. The CDR3 DNA follows: TGTGCCAGCAGCTTAACTAGCGGGAGCTTTGAGCAGTTCTTC. This encodes CASSLTSGSFEQFF.

This chain joins TRBV28 and TRBJ1-3, with D possibly TRBD1 on 5 matching bases. Trimming stripped 6 bases from V and 0 bases from J, with 9 bases between. The V gene's germline CDR1 is MDHEN and CDR2 SYDVKM. The CDR3 loop spans 14 amino acids. CDR3 residues: CASRQVVSGNTIYF. The CDR3 region has the DNA TGTGCCAGCAGACAGGTGGTCTCTGGAAACACCATATATTTT. The complete variable domain, with remaining parts taken from reference TRBV28 and TRBJ1-3, reads DVKVTQSSRYLVKRTGEKVFLECVQDMDHENMFWYRQDPGLGLRLIYFSYDVKMKEKGDIPEGYSVSREKKERFSLILESASTNQTSMYLCASRQVVSGNTIYFGEGSWLTVV.

The chain employs TRBV7-3 and TRBJ2-5; D gene uncertain. The CDR3 has 12 amino acids. V was pared by 1 base and J by 5 bases, with 5 bases between. Germline V lookup: CDR1 SGHTA, CDR2 FQGTGA. Here the CDR3 reads CASSLNGETQYF. DNA of the CDR3: TGTGCCAGCAGCTTAAACGGGGAGACCCAGTACTTC.

The rearrangement uses TRBV6-2 or TRBV6-3 and TRBJ2-1; no firm D call. This CDR3 has 14 amino acids. Trimming removed 5 bases at V and 5 bases at J, with 13 bases between. Germline loops: CDR1 MNHEY, CDR2 SVGEGT. The CDR3 coding sequence is TGTGCCAGCAGTAGGAAGACATCGGACAATGAGCAGTTCTTC. It codes for CASSRKTSDNEQFF.

This chain uses TRBV30 with TRBJ1-1; a weak D match, TRBD1 (5 bases). The germline V and J ends were trimmed by 7 bases and 4 bases, with 16 bases remaining between them. CDR3 length: 13 residues. Germline V gives CDR1 GTSNPN, CDR2 SVGIG (reference sequence). The CDR3: CAFLPWGVTEAFF. The CDR3 DNA sequence: TGTGCCTTTCTCCCTTGGGGGGTCACTGAAGCTTTCTTT.

The chain carries TRBV10-3 and TRBJ1-1, with 7 bases aligning to TRBD1. Germline V gene sequence: CDR1 ENHRY, CDR2 SYGVKD. V was pared by 4 bases and J by 1 base, with 9 bases of the junction left unmatched. The CDR3 is 16 residues long. The CDR3 spells CAISGQGSGSNTEAFF. CDR3 DNA: TGTGCCATCAGTGGACAGGGCTCCGGGTCGAACACTGAAGCTTTCTTT.

This clone was seen once. The V call is TRBV5-1, the J call TRBJ2-1; D is perhaps TRBD1 (6 bases). Looked up from germline, CDR1 is SGHRS and CDR2 is YFSETQ. V was clipped by 2 bases and J by 10 bases, with 16 bases between them. CDR3 length equals 14 residues. The CDR3 sequence: CASSFEGGEGEQFF. The CDR3 DNA reads TGCGCCAGCAGCTTTGAAGGGGGAGAGGGGGAGCAGTTCTTC.

Here the CDR3 DNA reads TGTGCCAGCAGCGGGGACGGGGGGAATCAGCCCCAGCATTTT. This translates into CASSGDGGNQPQHF. The chain combines TRBV2 with TRBJ1-5, with TRBD1 as a possible D gene (5 bases). Trimming took off 6 bases at V and 4 bases at J, with 13 bases between the two ends. Looked up from germline, CDR1 is SNHLY and CDR2 is FYNNEI. This CDR3 comprises 14 residues.